The 30 T cell receptor beta chains in this list originate from one sample, sequenced in a study of cytomegalovirus exposure and HLA in healthy donors. The PCR contained 60 Vbeta and 13 Jbeta primers. TCRdb's table, derived via immunoSEQ multiplex PCR, lists solely in-frame clones and lacks some. The data contain some 150,000 clones, roughly 80% of them singletons. The sequenced sample was PBMCs. Receptors originate from a man aged 45-65 years in good health and CMV-seropositive.

CDR3 sequence: CASSPRTLSSGNTIYF. CDR3 sequence (DNA): TGTGCCAGCAGCCCGAGGACTTTAAGCTCTGGAAACACCATATATTTT. This chain uses TRBV4-2 with TRBJ1-3; no clear D. V was cut by 4 bases and J by 0 bases, with 13 bases left in between. The CDR3 has 16 amino acids. Per the germline V gene, CDR1 is LGHNA and CDR2 is YNFKEQ.

This clone has just a few counts. The chain joins TRBV25-1 to TRBJ1-6, with no clear D. The V gene lost 5 bases and the J gene lost 6 bases, with 11 bases spanning the gap. The CDR3 loop spans 14 amino acids. The germline gives CDR1 MGHDK, CDR2 SYGVNS. The CDR3 sequence: CASSFYSGNSPLHF. For the CDR3, the DNA is TGTGCCAGCAGTTTCTACTCGGGTAATTCACCCCTCCACTTT.

The chain carries TRBV30 and TRBJ1-5; tentative D call: TRBD1 (5 bases). CDR3 size: 15 residues. The germline gives CDR1 GTSNPN, CDR2 SVGIG (reference sequence). Trimming cost V 0 bases and J 4 bases, with 13 bases left between them. In DNA form, the CDR3 reads TGTGCCTGGAGTGTACAGGCAGGGTTGAATCAGCCCCAGCATTTT. This codes for CAWSVQAGLNQPQHF.

The chain links TRBV10-3 to TRBJ1-1; 9 bases agree with TRBD1. V lost 4 bases, J lost 4 bases, and 10 bases stayed unmatched. This CDR3 comprises 16 residues. Germline CDR1 and CDR2: ENHRY and SYGVKD. CDR3 nucleotides: TGTGCCATCAGTGGAGCCGGGACAGGGAGGGGCACTGAAGCTTTCTTT. Its translation: CAISGAGTGRGTEAFF.

The chain employs TRBV7-9 and TRBJ2-1; a possible D gene is TRBD1 (5 bases). Germline loops: CDR1 SEHNR, CDR2 FQNEAQ (reference sequence). This CDR3 has 15 residues. The ends were cut back, 1 base at V and 7 bases at J, with 14 bases in the middle. The CDR3 sequence is CASSLGTSNGNEQFF. In nucleotides, the CDR3 is TGTGCCAGCAGCTTAGGGACATCAAACGGGAATGAGCAGTTCTTC.

V is TRBV18 and J is TRBJ1-1; TRBD1 agrees at 7 bases. The CDR3 sequence is 13 residues long. Germline loops: CDR1 KGHSH, CDR2 LQKENI. V shed 3 bases and J 6 bases; nucleotides not matched to a gene: 4. The CDR3 loop reads CASSPAQGAEAFF. The CDR3 coding sequence is TGTGCCAGCTCACCCGCCCAGGGGGCTGAAGCTTTCTTT.

The sample holds a few counts of this clone. The chain joins TRBV7-9 to TRBJ1-3, with TRBD1 identical over 9 bases. V lost 0 bases and J lost 4; bases outside the gene matches: 7. Germline values: CDR1 SEHNR, CDR2 FQNEAQ (reference sequence). The length of the CDR3 is 17 residues. The CDR3 is CASSLARTGARGNTIYF. The CDR3 DNA reads TGTGCCAGCAGCTTAGCCCGGACAGGGGCAAGAGGAAACACCATATATTTT.

This rearrangement joins TRBV11-3 to TRBJ2-2, with 7 bases matching TRBD2. After removal of 5 bases from V and 8 bases from J, the junction contained 11 bases not matched to a gene. Germline values: CDR1 SGHNT, CDR2 YENEEA. The CDR3 is 15 residues long. CDR3 sequence: CASSVGGRDWGELFF. CDR3 bases: TGTGCCAGCAGCGTGGGCGGGAGAGATTGGGGGGAGCTGTTTTTT.

This chain joins TRBV11-3 and TRBJ2-5, with 8 bases aligning to TRBD2. The better agreement between TRBJ2-7 and the DNA end casts doubt on the J call. Germline CDR1 reads SGHNT; CDR2 reads YENEEA. The CDR3 covers 13 residues. The CDR3 loop is CASAAGLAYEQYF. In DNA, the CDR3 is TGTGCCAGCGCCGCGGGACTAGCCTACGAGCAGTACTTC.

The chain joins TRBV2 to TRBJ2-2; D is ambiguous. CDR1 and CDR2 from the germline V gene are SNHLY and FYNNEI. The CDR3 extends over 13 amino acids. V was trimmed by 7 bases and J by 3 bases, leaving 9 bases between them. The CDR3 nucleotides are TGTGCCAGCACCATGGCCCACACCGGGGAGCTGTTTTTT. As protein: CASTMAHTGELFF.

The chain uses TRBV5-1 and TRBJ1-1, with D hard to call. The germline V gene has CDR1 SGHRS and CDR2 YFSETQ. With 4 bases removed from V and 5 bases from J, the gap between germline ends came to 15 bases. The CDR3 is 14 residues long. The CDR3 nucleotides read TGCGCCAGCAGCCCGGCGGGCCACGGAACTGAAGCTTTCTTT. Protein: CASSPAGHGTEAFF.

The chain carries TRBV29-1 and TRBJ1-2; maybe TRBD1 (5 bases). Trimming took off 7 bases at V and 7 bases at J, with 13 bases between the two ends. The CDR3 contains 11 residues. Per the germline V gene, CDR1 is SQVTM and CDR2 is ANQGSEA. The CDR3 reads CSALGGSGYTF. In DNA form, the CDR3 reads TGCAGCGCCCTGGGGGGGAGTGGCTACACCTTC.

The chain combines TRBV11-2 with TRBJ2-2; D remains ambiguous. The germline gives CDR1 SGHAT, CDR2 FQNNGV. The V end was cut by 4 bases, the J end by 8 bases, with 5 bases between. The length of the CDR3 is 11 residues. DNA for the CDR3: TGTGCCAGCAGCTCTTTGGGGGAGCTGTTTTTT. It encodes CASSSLGELFF.

The V gene is TRBV30, the J gene TRBJ1-3; D is uncertain. The CDR3 has 14 amino acids. V shed 4 bases and J shed 0 bases, with 10 bases lying between them. Germline V gives CDR1 GTSNPN, CDR2 SVGIG (reference sequence). Written as DNA, the CDR3 is TGTGCCTGGATGGCCGGGATCTCTGGAAACACCATATATTTT. Translation gives CAWMAGISGNTIYF.

This sequence joins TRBV18 and TRBJ2-1, with 9 nucleotides matching TRBD2. This CDR3 region has 17 residues. With 4 bases clipped from V and 0 bases from J, the junction kept 7 bases outside the gene matches. Germline loops: CDR1 KGHSH, CDR2 LQKENI. Here the CDR3 DNA reads TGTGCCAGCTCACTCTCCAGTAGCGGGAGCTCCTACAATGAGCAGTTCTTC. Residues: CASSLSSSGSSYNEQFF.

The chain carries TRBV5-1 and TRBJ2-1; D is perhaps TRBD2 (6 bases). V was pared by 5 bases and J by 0 bases, with 15 bases between. Germline V lookup: CDR1 SGHRS, CDR2 YFSETQ. The CDR3 extends over 16 amino acids. The CDR3 bases are TGCGCCAGCAGTCACATAGCGGTGAGCTCCTACAATGAGCAGTTCTTC. Translating gives CASSHIAVSSYNEQFF.

The genes are TRBV6-5 and TRBJ1-1, with 7 bases matching TRBD1. The CDR3 has 15 amino acids. J gave up 11 bases and V 6 bases, and 18 bases lay outside the gene matches. CDR1 is MNHEY, CDR2 SVGAGI, per germline. CDR3 sequence: CASSTNRGNVVEAFF. The CDR3, as DNA: TGTGCCAGCAGCACGAACAGGGGCAATGTAGTGGAGGCTTTCTTT.

Only a few counts were recorded for this clone. The chain has TRBV7-2 and TRBJ2-2, with TRBD1 as a possible D gene (6 bases). Trimming took 4 bases from V and 4 from J, leaving 10 bases between them. This CDR3 contains 14 residues. Germline V CDR1 and CDR2: SGHTA, FQGNSA. Written as DNA, the CDR3 is TGTGCCAGCAGCTCCCTCAGGGGCACCGGGGAGCTGTTTTTT. Translation: CASSSLRGTGELFF. The variable domain in full, with the rest retrieved from reference TRBV7-2 and TRBJ2-2, is GAGVSQSPSNKVTEKGKDVELRCDPISGHTALYWYRQSLGQGLEFLIYFQGNSAPDKSGLPSDRFSAERTGGSVSTLTIQRTQQEDSAVYLCASSSLRGTGELFFGEGSRLTVL.

The chain carries TRBV4-2 and TRBJ2-1; D is unclear. Germline V CDR1 and CDR2: LGHNA, YNFKEQ. V dropped 0 bases and J dropped 7 bases, with 7 bases sitting between them. CDR3 length equals 13 residues. The CDR3 loop is CASSQDLWNEQFF. CDR3 DNA sequence: TGTGCCAGCAGCCAAGATCTATGGAATGAGCAGTTCTTC.

This clone came up once. The V and J genes are TRBV5-5 and TRBJ1-1, with unresolved D. Trimming stripped 4 bases from V and 10 bases from J, with 14 bases between. There are 12 residues in the CDR3. The germline V gene encodes CDR1 SGHKS and CDR2 YYEKEE (reference sequence). The CDR3 DNA reads as TGTGCCAGCAGCAAGGTGGAGGGATCAGCTTTCTTT. Amino acid sequence: CASSKVEGSAFF.

As regards this clone: This specimen includes other DNA sequences encoding the same CDR3. This chain joins TRBV5-1 and TRBJ1-4; no reliable D call. V lost 0 bases and J lost 0, with 3 bases in between. Germline assignment: CDR1 SGHRS and CDR2 YFSETQ. CDR3 length: 14 amino acids. This chain's CDR3 is CASSLGATNEKLFF. The CDR3 DNA is TGCGCCAGCAGCTTGGGAGCAACTAATGAAAAACTGTTTTTT.

This clone has just a few counts. The chain employs TRBV5-4 and TRBJ1-2; D unresolved. The V gene lost 0 bases and the J gene lost 4 bases, with 10 bases spanning the gap. Germline assignment: CDR1 SGHNT and CDR2 YYREEE (reference sequence). This CDR3 contains 14 residues. The chain's CDR3 is CASSLAGIFYGYTF. The CDR3 bases are TGTGCCAGCAGCTTGGCGGGGATTTTCTATGGCTACACCTTC.

This clone turned up a few times. The V gene is TRBV5-4, the J gene TRBJ2-2, with 9 positions matching TRBD2. CDR3 length: 16 residues. The ends lost 4 bases at V and 3 bases at J; junction bases unmatched: 7. CDR1 SGHNT and CDR2 YYREEE come from the germline V gene (reference sequence). The CDR3 is CASSRSAGGDTGELFF. CDR3 nucleotide sequence: TGTGCCAGCAGCAGGTCTGCGGGAGGGGACACCGGGGAGCTGTTTTTT.

This chain uses TRBV18 with TRBJ2-1; D is possibly TRBD2 (6 bases). CDR1 and CDR2 (germline): KGHSH, LQKENI. The CDR3 is 16 amino acids. The germline V and J ends were trimmed by 5 bases and 4 bases, with 18 bases remaining between them. The DNA of the CDR3 is TGTGCCAGCTCATCAGTACGGGACGGACTATACAATGAGCAGTTCTTC. Translated, it gives CASSSVRDGLYNEQFF.

J is TRBJ1-1 and V is TRBV6-6; D gene uncertain. Germline lookup yields CDR1 MNHNY and CDR2 SVGAGI (reference sequence). V lost 5 bases and J 1 base, leaving 14 bases between the germline ends. The CDR3 runs 15 residues. CDR3 in amino acids: CASSGRAGSNTEAFF. The CDR3, as DNA: TGTGCCAGCAGTGGGAGGGCCGGGTCGAACACTGAAGCTTTCTTT.

This chain links TRBV5-6 with TRBJ2-3; TRBD2 matches at 9 bases. The CDR3 totals 15 residues. Trimming at V came to 4 bases and at J to 5 bases, leaving 8 bases not matched to a gene. Germline CDR1 is SGHDT and CDR2 is YYEEEE. CDR3 loop: CASSQGGGGVDTQYF. The CDR3 DNA reads as TGTGCCAGCAGCCAGGGAGGCGGGGGGGTAGATACGCAGTATTTT.

This clone turned up a few times. This chain joins TRBV27 and TRBJ1-5; D may be TRBD1 (5 bases). The germline gives CDR1 MNHEY, CDR2 SMNVEV (reference sequence). This CDR3 region has 15 residues. The V end lost 2 bases, the J end lost 4 bases, and 12 bases lay between the germline ends. CDR3 amino acids: CASSLGPAGNQPQHF. CDR3 sequence (DNA): TGTGCCAGCAGTTTAGGTCCGGCAGGGAATCAGCCCCAGCATTTT.

The chain uses TRBV27 and TRBJ2-7, with 8 bases identical to TRBD2. Trimming removed 6 bases from V and 3 bases from J; junction bases left unmatched: 7. Per germline, CDR1 MNHEY and CDR2 SMNVEV (reference sequence). The CDR3 consists of 14 residues. The CDR3 here is CASRFFSGNYEQYF. DNA of the CDR3: TGTGCCAGCAGATTCTTTAGCGGGAACTACGAGCAGTACTTC.

The V and J genes are TRBV6-6 and TRBJ1-1; D gene unclear. The germline V gene has CDR1 MNHNY and CDR2 SVGAGI (reference sequence). V gave up 0 bases and J gave up 4 bases, with 6 bases separating them. This CDR3 comprises 13 residues. DNA for the CDR3: TGTGCCAGCAGTTACTCGGGCAGCACTGAAGCTTTCTTT. Its translation: CASSYSGSTEAFF.

This rearrangement joins TRBV6-5 to TRBJ1-1; 8 positions agree with TRBD1. Per germline, CDR1 MNHEY and CDR2 SVGAGI. Trimming cost V 7 bases and J 4 bases; bases outside gene matches: 5. The CDR3 is 13 residues long. Written as DNA, the CDR3 is TGTGCCAGCACCGGCACAGGGGGCACTGAAGCTTTCTTT. Its translation is CASTGTGGTEAFF.